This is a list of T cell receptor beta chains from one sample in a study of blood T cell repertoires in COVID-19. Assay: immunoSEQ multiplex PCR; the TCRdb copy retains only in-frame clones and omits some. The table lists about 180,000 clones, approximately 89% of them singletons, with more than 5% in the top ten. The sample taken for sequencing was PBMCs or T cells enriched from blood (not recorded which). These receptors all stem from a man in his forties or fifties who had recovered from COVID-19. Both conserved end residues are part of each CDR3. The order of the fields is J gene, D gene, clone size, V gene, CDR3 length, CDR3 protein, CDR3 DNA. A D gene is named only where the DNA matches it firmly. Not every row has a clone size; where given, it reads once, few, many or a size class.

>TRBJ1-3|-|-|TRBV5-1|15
CASSLGRTSGNTIYF
TGCGCCAGCAGCTTGGGGCGGACATCTGGAAACACCATATATTTT
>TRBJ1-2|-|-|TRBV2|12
CASSVNDYGYTF
TGTGCCAGCAGTGTTAATGACTATGGCTACACCTTC
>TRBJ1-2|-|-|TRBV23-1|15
CASSHRTVIKYGYTF
TGCGCCAGCAGTCACCGGACTGTAATAAAATATGGCTACACCTTC
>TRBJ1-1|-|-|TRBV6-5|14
CASSIQGWNTEAFF
TGTGCCAGCAGTATACAGGGTTGGAACACTGAAGCTTTCTTT
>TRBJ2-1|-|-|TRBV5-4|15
CASSPDWGSYNEQFF
TGTGCCAGCAGCCCGGACTGGGGTTCCTACAATGAGCAGTTCTTC
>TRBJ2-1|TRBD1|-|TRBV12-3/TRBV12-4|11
CASSLDRGQFF
TGTGCCAGCAGTTTGGACAGGGGACAGTTCTTC
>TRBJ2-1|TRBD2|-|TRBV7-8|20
CASSQRGTSGRQWAENEQFF
TGTGCCAGCAGCCAACGAGGGACTAGCGGGAGACAATGGGCGGAAAATGAGCAGTTCTTC
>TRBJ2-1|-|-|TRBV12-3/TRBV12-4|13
CASTPGLGNEQFF
TGTGCCAGCACCCCGGGTCTTGGGAATGAGCAGTTCTTC
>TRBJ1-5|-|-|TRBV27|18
CASSSITSGVYSNQPQHF
TGTGCCAGCAGTTCGATTACAAGCGGGGTTTATAGCAATCAGCCCCAGCATTTT
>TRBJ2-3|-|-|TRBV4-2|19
CASSQEGYGGTIFTDTQYF
TGTGCCAGCAGCCAAGAGGGGTACGGCGGGACGATTTTCACAGATACGCAGTATTTT
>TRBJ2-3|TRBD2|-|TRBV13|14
CASSLAGETDTQYF
TGTGCCAGCAGCCTAGCGGGGGAGACAGATACGCAGTATTTT
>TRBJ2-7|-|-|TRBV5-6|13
CASSGGDKYEQYF
TGTGCCAGCAGCGGGGGGGACAAGTACGAGCAGTACTTC
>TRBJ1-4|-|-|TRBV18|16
CASSQNSGPSLEKLFF
TGTGCCAGCTCACAAAACTCAGGGCCCAGTCTGGAAAAACTGTTTTTT
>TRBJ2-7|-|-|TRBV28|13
CASRAPSGYEQYF
TGTGCCAGCAGGGCTCCCTCGGGGTACGAGCAGTACTTC
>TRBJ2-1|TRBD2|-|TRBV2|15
CASSERASGPFEQFF
TGTGCCAGCAGTGAACGGGCTAGCGGCCCTTTTGAGCAGTTCTTC
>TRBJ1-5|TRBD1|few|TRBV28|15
CASRWGTGRNQPQHF
TGTGCCAGCAGGTGGGGGACAGGACGCAATCAGCCCCAGCATTTT
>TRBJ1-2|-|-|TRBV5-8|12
CASSPGYYGYTF
TGTGCCAGCAGCCCCGGTTATTATGGCTACACCTTC
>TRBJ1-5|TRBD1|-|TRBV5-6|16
CASSLRRQGFGQPQHF
TGTGCCAGCAGCTTGCGAAGACAGGGGTTCGGACAGCCCCAGCATTTT
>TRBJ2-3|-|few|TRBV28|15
CASSFGGGLTDTQYF
TGTGCCAGCAGTTTTGGAGGGGGCTTGACAGATACGCAGTATTTT
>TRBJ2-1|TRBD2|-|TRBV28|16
CASSGVAGASYNEQFF
TGTGCCAGCAGTGGAGTAGCGGGAGCGAGCTACAATGAGCAGTTCTTC
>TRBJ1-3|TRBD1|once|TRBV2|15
CASSPDRGNGNTIYF
TGTGCCAGCAGTCCGGACAGGGGGAATGGAAACACCATATATTTT
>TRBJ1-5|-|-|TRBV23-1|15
CASSPPPTGNQPQHF
TGCGCCAGCAGTCCCCCCCCGACAGGCAATCAGCCCCAGCATTTT
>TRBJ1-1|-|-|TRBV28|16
CASSLRGMVKSTEAFF
TGTGCCAGCAGTTTAAGGGGAATGGTGAAGAGCACTGAAGCTTTCTTT
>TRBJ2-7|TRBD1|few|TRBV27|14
CASWAGTGSNEQYF
TGTGCCAGTTGGGCCGGGACAGGGTCCAACGAGCAGTACTTC
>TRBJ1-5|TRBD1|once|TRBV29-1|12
CSVEEGQGGQNF
TGCAGCGTTGAAGAAGGTCAGGGGGGTCAGAATTTT
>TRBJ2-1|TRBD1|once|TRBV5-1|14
CASSPRDRDNEQFF
TGCGCCAGCAGCCCCCGGGACAGGGACAATGAGCAGTTCTTC
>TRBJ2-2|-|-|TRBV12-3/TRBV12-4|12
CATVPSAGELFF
TGTGCCACCGTCCCGTCTGCCGGGGAGCTGTTTTTT
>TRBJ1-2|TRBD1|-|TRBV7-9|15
CASSPLQGPQYGYTF
TGTGCCAGCAGCCCCCTACAGGGGCCACAATATGGCTACACCTTC
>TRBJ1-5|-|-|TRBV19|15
CASTTNDRPNQPQHF
TGTGCCAGTACAACCAACGACAGGCCCAATCAGCCCCAGCATTTT
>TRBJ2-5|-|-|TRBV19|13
CASSASGSETQYF
TGTGCCAGTAGTGCCTCGGGATCGGAGACCCAGTACTTC
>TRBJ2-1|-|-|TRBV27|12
CASRTAVGEQFF
TGTGCCAGCCGGACAGCGGTCGGGGAGCAGTTCTTC
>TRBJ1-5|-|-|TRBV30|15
CAWSVQQGSNQPQHF
TGTGCCTGGAGTGTACAACAGGGAAGCAATCAGCCCCAGCATTTT